These 29 T cell receptor beta chains originate from one sample sequenced in a study of T cells expressing NK-cell markers. TCRdb re-called the 5' RACE reads; one entry per CDR3 protein, DNA not given. The sample holds a few hundred thousand distinct CDR3 sequences. Sequenced: blood T cells: a sorted CD56 or NKG2C T cell subset, CD4+ or CD8+ T cells, or bulk PBMC T cells (not recorded which). The receptors originated from a man aged 18 to 69 in good health.

The chain couples TRBV15 to TRBJ1-2. The CDR3 consists of 15 residues. The germline gives CDR1 LNHNV, CDR2 YYDKDF (reference sequence). The CDR3 region is CATSRGAALDYGYTF.

The V gene is TRBV28, the J gene TRBJ2-2; TCRdb names TRBD2, which stays unverified in the absence of DNA. The CDR3 totals 16 residues. The germline CDR1 and CDR2 sequences are MDHEN and SYDVKM. The CDR3 spells CASSVPGTSVSGELFF.

The chain is built from TRBV18 and TRBJ2-7; the D gene TCRdb calls, TRBD1, cannot be checked with no DNA. The CDR3 has 14 amino acids. Germline CDR1 is KGHSH and CDR2 is LQKENI. CDR3 loop: CASSPGGFTYEQYF.

This chain uses TRBV9 with TRBJ2-3; TCRdb picks TRBD2, but there is no DNA to check that call. CDR3 length: 20 residues. Germline V gene data show CDR1 as SGDLS and CDR2 as YYNGEE. Here the CDR3 reads CASSVGSSPYGTRDRDTQYF.

The CDR3 sequence is CSARDRAGTTKNIQYF. This chain connects TRBV20-1 to TRBJ2-4; TCRdb designates TRBD1, a call that cannot be tested without DNA. The CDR3 runs 16 residues. Germline values: CDR1 DFQATT, CDR2 SNEGSKA (reference sequence).

This rearrangement joins TRBV9 to TRBJ2-5. This CDR3 has 14 residues. CDR1 SGDLS and CDR2 YYNGEE come from the germline V gene. The CDR3 protein is CASSVTWTEETQYF.

This chain connects TRBV11-2 to TRBJ2-2; TCRdb outputs TRBD2, but without DNA this stays unchecked. Germline-derived CDR1 and CDR2 are SGHAT and FQNNGV. The CDR3 has 17 amino acids. CDR3 amino acids: CASSLDRGGARSGELFF.

The V and J genes are TRBV11-2 and TRBJ2-1; TCRdb's assignment of TRBD1 cannot be checked, as there is no DNA. The CDR3 has 15 amino acids. Germline CDR1 SGHAT, CDR2 FQNNGV. CDR3 residues: CASSLFPPGYNEQFF. The complete variable domain, with remaining parts taken from reference TRBV11-2 and TRBJ2-1, reads EAGVAQSPRYKIIEKRQSVAFWCNPISGHATLYWYQQILGQGPKLLIQFQNNGVVDDSQLPKDRFSAERLKGVDSTLKIQPAKLEDSAVYLCASSLFPPGYNEQFFGPGTRLTVL.

V usage is TRBV5-1 and J usage is TRBJ1-1; TCRdb reports TRBD1, a call that lacks DNA to check it against. Germline assignment: CDR1 SGHRS and CDR2 YFSETQ. The CDR3 totals 14 residues. The chain's CDR3 is CASSRQATNTEAFF.

The chain has TRBV7-9 and TRBJ1-1; without DNA, the TCRdb call of TRBD1 cannot be checked. Germline CDR1 SEHNR, CDR2 FQNEAQ (reference sequence). The CDR3 is 13 amino acids. The CDR3: CASSRTGGAKAFF.

The rearrangement joins TRBV14 to TRBJ2-3; TCRdb names TRBD2, which stays unverified in the absence of DNA. In germline, CDR1 is SGHDN, CDR2 FVKESK. The CDR3 loop spans 17 amino acids. CDR3 in amino acids: CASSPQLAGRAADTQYF.

The genes are TRBV6-6 and TRBJ2-2. The CDR3 is 11 amino acids. Per the germline V gene, CDR1 is MNHNY and CDR2 is SVGAGI (reference sequence). CDR3 loop: CASSTTGELFF.

The CDR3: CASRRSATNEKLFF. The chain links TRBV19 to TRBJ1-4. Germline loops: CDR1 LNHDA, CDR2 SQIVND (reference sequence). This CDR3 comprises 14 residues.

The chain couples TRBV6-2 or TRBV6-3 to TRBJ2-7; TCRdb designates TRBD2, a call that cannot be tested without DNA. The CDR3 runs to 16 residues. Germline CDR1 is MNHEY and CDR2 is SVGEGT. CDR3 protein: CASSRPFRGSSYEQYF.

The chain couples TRBV7-3 to TRBJ2-1; lacking DNA, the TRBD2 call made by TCRdb goes unchecked. CDR3 length: 13 amino acids. Germline V lookup: CDR1 SGHTA, CDR2 FQGTGA. The CDR3 protein is CASSPGLAAEQFF. Drawing the rest from reference TRBV7-3 and TRBJ2-1, the complete variable domain is GAGVSQTPSNKVTEKGKYVELRCDPISGHTALYWYRQSLGQGPEFLIYFQGTGAADDSGLPNDRFFAVRPEGSVSTLKIQRTERGDSAVYLCASSPGLAAEQFFGPGTRLTVL.

The rearrangement joins TRBV7-6 to TRBJ2-3; the TCRdb call, TRBD1, lacks DNA for checking. Germline V gene lookup returns CDR1 SGHVS and CDR2 FNYEAQ. This CDR3 spans 14 amino acids. CDR3 protein: CASSSTDRPNTQYF.

This chain connects TRBV5-1 to TRBJ2-3; TCRdb gives TRBD1 as the D gene, but with no DNA this cannot be confirmed. The CDR3 is 18 residues long. Looked up from germline, CDR1 is SGHRS and CDR2 is YFSETQ. The CDR3 region is CASSFPPVGTSVTDTQYF.

This rearrangement joins TRBV3-1 to TRBJ2-3; no DNA is available, so the TRBD1 call from TCRdb remains unchecked. The CDR3 runs to 18 residues. CDR1 and CDR2 from the germline V gene are LGHDT and YNNKEL (reference sequence). CDR3 amino acids: CASSQEGAGALSTDTQYF.

The chain has TRBV25-1 and TRBJ2-1; TCRdb selects TRBD2, and the lack of DNA leaves this call unchecked. The germline CDR1 and CDR2 sequences are MGHDK and SYGVNS. CDR3 length equals 16 residues. The CDR3 sequence is CASSPVLAGGGNEQFF.

The CDR3 region is CASSDHRVGQPQHF. The J gene is TRBJ1-5, the V gene TRBV6-1; TCRdb selects TRBD1, and the lack of DNA leaves this call unchecked. Looked up from germline, CDR1 is MNHNS and CDR2 is SASEGT. The CDR3 length is 14 residues.

The chain links TRBV24-1 to TRBJ2-3. Germline V gene sequence: CDR1 KGHDR, CDR2 SFDVKD. The CDR3 sequence is 14 residues long. This CDR3 is CATRADSSTDTQYF.

The rearrangement joins TRBV7-8 to TRBJ1-6; TCRdb returns TRBD1, unconfirmable since there is no DNA. There are 14 residues in the CDR3. Germline lookup yields CDR1 SGHVS and CDR2 FQNEAQ. The CDR3 loop is CASLGGTGASPLHF. The full variable domain, in which reference TRBV7-8 and TRBJ1-6 provide the parts outside the CDR3, is GAGVSQSPRYKVAKRGQDVALRCDPISGHVSLFWYQQALGQGPEFLTYFQNEAQLDKSGLPSDRFFAERPEGSVSTLKIQRTQQEDSAVYLCASLGGTGASPLHFGNGTRLTVT.

This sequence joins TRBV18 and TRBJ1-6; checking the TCRdb D call of TRBD1 is not possible without DNA. CDR1 and CDR2 (germline): KGHSH, LQKENI. This CDR3 region has 16 residues. The CDR3 loop reads CASSPRGPNYNSPLHF.

J is TRBJ2-1 and V is TRBV19; as DNA is missing, the TRBD1 call by TCRdb cannot be tested. This CDR3 has 16 residues. Germline CDR1 and CDR2: LNHDA and SQIVND (reference sequence). The CDR3 here is CASSLGQGLVYNEQFF.

This chain connects TRBV6-4 to TRBJ2-2; there is no DNA to check the TCRdb D call of TRBD1. The CDR3 has 15 residues. Germline CDR1 is MRHNA and CDR2 is SNTAGT. The CDR3 sequence: CASSAGRGSTGELFF.

The V and J genes are TRBV5-1 and TRBJ2-2; TCRdb's D gene call, TRBD2, goes unchecked for lack of DNA. The CDR3 totals 15 residues. Germline V gene lookup returns CDR1 SGHRS and CDR2 YFSETQ. CDR3: CASSTSGPNTGELFF.

V gene TRBV5-1 combines with J gene TRBJ2-7; TCRdb proposes TRBD2, but this gene call is untestable without DNA. Germline-derived CDR1 and CDR2 are SGHRS and YFSETQ. The CDR3 loop spans 13 amino acids. The CDR3 is CASSGRTSGEQYF.

CDR3 region: CASRIGTGTQETQYF. The gene calls are TRBV6-1 and TRBJ2-5; as DNA is missing, the TRBD1 call by TCRdb cannot be tested. In germline, CDR1 is MNHNS, CDR2 SASEGT. The CDR3 runs 15 residues.

The chain uses TRBV9 and TRBJ2-2; lacking DNA, the TRBD1 call made by TCRdb goes unchecked. The CDR3 length is 15 residues. The germline CDR1 and CDR2 sequences are SGDLS and YYNGEE. The CDR3 protein is CASSEATGATGELFF.